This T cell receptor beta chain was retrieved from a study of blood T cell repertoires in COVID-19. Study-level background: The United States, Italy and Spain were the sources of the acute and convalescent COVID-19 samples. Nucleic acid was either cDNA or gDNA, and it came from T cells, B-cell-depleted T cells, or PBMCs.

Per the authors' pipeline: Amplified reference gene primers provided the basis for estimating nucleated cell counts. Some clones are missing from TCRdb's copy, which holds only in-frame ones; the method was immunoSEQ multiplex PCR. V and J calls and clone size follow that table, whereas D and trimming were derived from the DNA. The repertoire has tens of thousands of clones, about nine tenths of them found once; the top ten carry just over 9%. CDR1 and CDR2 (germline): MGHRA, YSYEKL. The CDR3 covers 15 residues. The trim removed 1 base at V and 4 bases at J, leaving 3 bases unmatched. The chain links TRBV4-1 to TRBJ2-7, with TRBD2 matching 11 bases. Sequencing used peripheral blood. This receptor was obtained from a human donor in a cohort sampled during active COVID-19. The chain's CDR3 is CASSQVPSGRYEQYF. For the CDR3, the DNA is TGCGCCAGCAGCCAAGTTCCTAGCGGGAGGTACGAGCAGTACTTC.